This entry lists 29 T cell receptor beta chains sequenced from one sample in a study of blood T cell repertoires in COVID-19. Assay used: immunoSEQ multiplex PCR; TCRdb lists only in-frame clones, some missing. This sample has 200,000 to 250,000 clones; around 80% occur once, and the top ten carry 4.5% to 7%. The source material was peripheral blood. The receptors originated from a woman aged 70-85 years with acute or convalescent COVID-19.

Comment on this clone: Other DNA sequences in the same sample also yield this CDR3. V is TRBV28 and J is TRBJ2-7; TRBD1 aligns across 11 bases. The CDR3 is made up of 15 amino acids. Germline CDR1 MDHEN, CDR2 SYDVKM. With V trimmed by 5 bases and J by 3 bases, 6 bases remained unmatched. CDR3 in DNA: TGTGCCAGCAGTCTCCCCGGGACAGGGGGCTACGAGCAGTACTTC. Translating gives CASSLPGTGGYEQYF. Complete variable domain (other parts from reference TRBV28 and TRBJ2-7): DVKVTQSSRYLVKRTGEKVFLECVQDMDHENMFWYRQDPGLGLRLIYFSYDVKMKEKGDIPEGYSVSREKKERFSLILESASTNQTSMYLCASSLPGTGGYEQYFGPGTRLTVT.

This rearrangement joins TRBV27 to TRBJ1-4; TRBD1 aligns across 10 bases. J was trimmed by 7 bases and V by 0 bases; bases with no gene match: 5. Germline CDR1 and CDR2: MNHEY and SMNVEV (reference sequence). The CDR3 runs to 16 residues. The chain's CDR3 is CASSLSTTGGVEKLFF. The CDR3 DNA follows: TGTGCCAGCAGTTTATCCACGACAGGGGGCGTTGAAAAACTGTTTTTT.

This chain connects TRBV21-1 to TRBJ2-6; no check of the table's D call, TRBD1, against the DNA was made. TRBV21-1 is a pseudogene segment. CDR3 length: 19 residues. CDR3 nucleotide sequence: TGTGCCAGCAGCAGTCTACCCGGGACAGAGCCACTTGGGGCCAACGTCCTGACTTTC. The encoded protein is CASSSLPGTEPLGANVLTF.

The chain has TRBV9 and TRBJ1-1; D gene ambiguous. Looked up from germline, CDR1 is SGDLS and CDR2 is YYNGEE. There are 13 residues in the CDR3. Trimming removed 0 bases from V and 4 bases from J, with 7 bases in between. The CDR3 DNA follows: TGTGCCAGCAGCGTAGAATTCGGCACTGAAGCTTTCTTT. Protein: CASSVEFGTEAFF.

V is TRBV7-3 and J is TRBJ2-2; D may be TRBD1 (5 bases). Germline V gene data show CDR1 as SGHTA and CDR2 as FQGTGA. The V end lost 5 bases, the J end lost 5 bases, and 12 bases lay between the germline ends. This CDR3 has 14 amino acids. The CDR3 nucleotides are TGTGCCAGCAGCCCCGCAGGGCGTACCGGGGAGCTGTTTTTT. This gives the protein CASSPAGRTGELFF.

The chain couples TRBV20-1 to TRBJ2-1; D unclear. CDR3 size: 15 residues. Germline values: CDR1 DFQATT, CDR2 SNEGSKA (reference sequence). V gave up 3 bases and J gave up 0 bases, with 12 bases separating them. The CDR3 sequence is CSASILSRSYNEQFF. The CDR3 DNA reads TGCAGTGCTAGTATCCTCAGTCGCTCCTACAATGAGCAGTTCTTC.

CDR3 sequence: CASSLGGTDPAEAFF. CDR3 coding DNA: TGCGCCAGCAGCTTGGGGGGGACAGACCCGGCTGAAGCTTTCTTT. V usage is TRBV5-1 and J usage is TRBJ1-1, with 7 bases that match TRBD1. The CDR3 length is 15 residues. Germline CDR1 reads SGHRS; CDR2 reads YFSETQ. V lost 0 bases, J lost 6 bases, and 8 bases stayed unmatched.

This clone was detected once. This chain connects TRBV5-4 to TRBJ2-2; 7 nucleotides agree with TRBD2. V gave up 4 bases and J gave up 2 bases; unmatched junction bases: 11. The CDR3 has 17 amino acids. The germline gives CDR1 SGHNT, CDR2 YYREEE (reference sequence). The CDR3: CASSPGTTASNTGELFF. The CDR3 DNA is TGTGCCAGCAGCCCCGGGACTACCGCCTCTAACACCGGGGAGCTGTTTTTT. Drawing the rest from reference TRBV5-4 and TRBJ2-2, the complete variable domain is ETGVTQSPTHLIKTRGQQVTLRCSSQSGHNTVSWYQQALGQGPQFIFQYYREEENGRGNFPPRFSGLQFPNYSSELNVNALELDDSALYLCASSPGTTASNTGELFFGEGSRLTVL.

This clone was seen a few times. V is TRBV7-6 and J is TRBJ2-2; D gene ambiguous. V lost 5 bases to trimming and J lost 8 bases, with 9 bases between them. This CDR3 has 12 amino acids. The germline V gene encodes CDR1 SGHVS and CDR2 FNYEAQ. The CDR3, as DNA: TGTGCCAGCAGCCCCCCCGGGGGGGAGCTGTTTTTT. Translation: CASSPPGGELFF.

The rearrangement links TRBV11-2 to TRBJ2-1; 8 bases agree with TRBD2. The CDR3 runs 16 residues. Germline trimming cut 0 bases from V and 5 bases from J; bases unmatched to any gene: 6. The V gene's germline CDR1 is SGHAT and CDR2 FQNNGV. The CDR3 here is CASSLEGLGRDNEQFF. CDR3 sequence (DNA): TGTGCCAGCAGCTTAGAGGGACTAGGTAGGGACAATGAGCAGTTCTTC.

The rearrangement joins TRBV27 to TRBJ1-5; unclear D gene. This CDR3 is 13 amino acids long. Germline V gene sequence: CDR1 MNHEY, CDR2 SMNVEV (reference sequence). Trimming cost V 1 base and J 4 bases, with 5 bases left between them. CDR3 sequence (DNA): TGTGCCAGCAGTTTATTACTTAATCAGCCCCAGCATTTT. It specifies CASSLLLNQPQHF.

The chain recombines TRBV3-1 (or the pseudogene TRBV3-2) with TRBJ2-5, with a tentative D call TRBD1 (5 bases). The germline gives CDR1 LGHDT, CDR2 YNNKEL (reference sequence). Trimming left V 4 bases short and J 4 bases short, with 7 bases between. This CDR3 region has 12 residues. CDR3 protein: CASSLQGETQYF. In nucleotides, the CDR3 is TGTGCCAGCAGCCTCCAGGGAGAGACCCAGTACTTC.

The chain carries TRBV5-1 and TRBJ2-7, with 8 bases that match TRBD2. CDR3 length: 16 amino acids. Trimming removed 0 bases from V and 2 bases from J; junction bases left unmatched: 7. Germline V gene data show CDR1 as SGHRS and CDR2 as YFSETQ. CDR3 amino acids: CASSLAVAGGTYEQYF. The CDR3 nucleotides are TGCGCCAGCAGCTTGGCCGTTGCGGGAGGTACCTACGAGCAGTACTTC. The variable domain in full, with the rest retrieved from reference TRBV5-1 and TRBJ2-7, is KAGVTQTPRYLIKTRGQQVTLSCSPISGHRSVSWYQQTPGQGLQFLFEYFSETQRNKGNFPGRFSGRQFSNSRSEMNVSTLELGDSALYLCASSLAVAGGTYEQYFGPGTRLTVT.

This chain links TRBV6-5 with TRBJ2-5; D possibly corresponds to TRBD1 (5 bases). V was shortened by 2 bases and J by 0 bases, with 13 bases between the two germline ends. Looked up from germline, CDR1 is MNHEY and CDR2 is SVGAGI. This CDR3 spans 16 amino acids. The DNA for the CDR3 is TGTGCCAGCAGTTACGGGGCCGCACCCTACCAAGAGACCCAGTACTTC. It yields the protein CASSYGAAPYQETQYF.

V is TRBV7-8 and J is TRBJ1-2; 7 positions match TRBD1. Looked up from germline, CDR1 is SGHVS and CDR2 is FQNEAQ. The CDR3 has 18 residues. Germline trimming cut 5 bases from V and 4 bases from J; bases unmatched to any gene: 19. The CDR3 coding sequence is TGTGCCAGCAGCCTCGCCCCCGGGACAGATTCTTATTTCTATGGCTACACCTTC. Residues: CASSLAPGTDSYFYGYTF.

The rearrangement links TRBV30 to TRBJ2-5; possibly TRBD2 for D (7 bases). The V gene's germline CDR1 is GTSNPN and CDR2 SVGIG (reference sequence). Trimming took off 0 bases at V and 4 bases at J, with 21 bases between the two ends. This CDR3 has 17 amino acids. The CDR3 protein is CAWSVNTGRLALETQYF. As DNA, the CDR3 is TGTGCCTGGAGTGTAAACACAGGGAGACTAGCCCTAGAGACCCAGTACTTC.

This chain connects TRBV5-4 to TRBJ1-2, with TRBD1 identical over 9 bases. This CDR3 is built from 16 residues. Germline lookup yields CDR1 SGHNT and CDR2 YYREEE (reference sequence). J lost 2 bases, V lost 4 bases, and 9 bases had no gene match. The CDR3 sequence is CASSPRDREGNYGYTF. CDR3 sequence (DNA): TGTGCCAGCAGCCCAAGGGACAGGGAGGGGAACTATGGCTACACCTTC.

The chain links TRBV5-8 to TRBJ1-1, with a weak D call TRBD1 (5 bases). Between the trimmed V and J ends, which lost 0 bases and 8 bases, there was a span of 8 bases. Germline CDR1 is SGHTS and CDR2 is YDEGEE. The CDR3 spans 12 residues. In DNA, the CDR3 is TGTGCCAGCAGCTTGGCCAAGGGGGAAGCTTTCTTT. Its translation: CASSLAKGEAFF.

CDR3 amino acids: CASSVTGERPQHF. In nucleotides, the CDR3 is TGTGCCAGTAGTGTGACAGGTGAGCGGCCCCAGCATTTT. This chain uses TRBV19 with TRBJ1-5, with D maybe TRBD1 (6 bases). CDR3 length: 13 amino acids. Deletions cut 5 bases from V and 9 bases from J, with 14 bases between. The germline V gene encodes CDR1 LNHDA and CDR2 SQIVND (reference sequence).

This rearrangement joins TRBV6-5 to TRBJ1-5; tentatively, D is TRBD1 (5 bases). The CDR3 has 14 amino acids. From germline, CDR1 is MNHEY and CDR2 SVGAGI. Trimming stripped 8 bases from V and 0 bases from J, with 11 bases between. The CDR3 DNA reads TGTGCCAGCGGGGCCGCCTATAGCAATCAGCCCCAGCATTTT. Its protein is CASGAAYSNQPQHF.

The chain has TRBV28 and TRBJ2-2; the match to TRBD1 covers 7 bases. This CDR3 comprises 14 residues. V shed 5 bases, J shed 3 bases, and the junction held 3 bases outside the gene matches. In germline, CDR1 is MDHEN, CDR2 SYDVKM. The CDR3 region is CASSGTDDTGELFF. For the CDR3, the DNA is TGTGCCAGCAGTGGGACAGACGACACCGGGGAGCTGTTTTTT.

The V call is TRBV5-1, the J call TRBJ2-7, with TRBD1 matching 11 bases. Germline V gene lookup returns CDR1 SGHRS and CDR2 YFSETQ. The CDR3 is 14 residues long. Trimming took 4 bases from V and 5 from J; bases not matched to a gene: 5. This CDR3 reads CASSGQGAEDEQYF. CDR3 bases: TGCGCCAGCAGCGGACAGGGGGCTGAGGACGAGCAGTACTTC. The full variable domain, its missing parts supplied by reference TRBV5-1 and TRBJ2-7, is KAGVTQTPRYLIKTRGQQVTLSCSPISGHRSVSWYQQTPGQGLQFLFEYFSETQRNKGNFPGRFSGRQFSNSRSEMNVSTLELGDSALYLCASSGQGAEDEQYFGPGTRLTVT.

The CDR3 DNA reads TGTGCCAGCAGCCAAGGCTTCAACGGGCAGCCCCAGCATTTT. It translates to CASSQGFNGQPQHF. The rearrangement uses TRBV3-1 (or the pseudogene TRBV3-2) and TRBJ1-5; unclear D gene. The CDR3 loop spans 14 amino acids. Per the germline V gene, CDR1 is LGHDT and CDR2 is YNNKEL (reference sequence). Trimming stripped 1 base from V and 7 bases from J, with 11 bases between.

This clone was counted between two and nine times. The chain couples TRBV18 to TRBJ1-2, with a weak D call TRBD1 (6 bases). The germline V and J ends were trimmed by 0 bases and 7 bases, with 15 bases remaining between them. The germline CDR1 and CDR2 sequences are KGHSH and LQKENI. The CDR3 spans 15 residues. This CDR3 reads CASSPPAGGGAGYTF. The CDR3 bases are TGTGCCAGCTCACCACCGGCGGGAGGGGGTGCTGGCTACACCTTC.

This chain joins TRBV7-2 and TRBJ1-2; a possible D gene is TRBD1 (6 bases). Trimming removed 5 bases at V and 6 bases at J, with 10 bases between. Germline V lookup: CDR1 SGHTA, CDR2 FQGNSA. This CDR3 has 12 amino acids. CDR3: CASSAYRDGYTF. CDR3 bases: TGTGCCAGCAGCGCCTACAGGGATGGCTACACCTTC.

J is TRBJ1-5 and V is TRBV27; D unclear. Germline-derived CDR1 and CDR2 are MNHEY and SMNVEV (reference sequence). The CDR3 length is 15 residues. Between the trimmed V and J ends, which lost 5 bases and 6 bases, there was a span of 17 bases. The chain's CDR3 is CASSLDYSFGQPQHF. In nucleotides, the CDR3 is TGTGCCAGCAGTCTGGACTACAGCTTCGGTCAGCCCCAGCATTTT.

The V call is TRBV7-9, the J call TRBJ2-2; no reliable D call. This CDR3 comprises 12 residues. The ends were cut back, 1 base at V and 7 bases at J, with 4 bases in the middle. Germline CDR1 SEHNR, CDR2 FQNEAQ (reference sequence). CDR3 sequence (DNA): TGTGCCAGCAGCTTAGTCGGCGGGGAGCTGTTTTTT. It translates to CASSLVGGELFF.

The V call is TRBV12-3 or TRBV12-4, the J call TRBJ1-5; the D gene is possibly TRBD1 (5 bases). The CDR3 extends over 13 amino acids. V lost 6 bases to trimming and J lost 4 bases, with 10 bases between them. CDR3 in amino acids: CASSQTANQPQHF. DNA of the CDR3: TGTGCCAGCAGCCAGACAGCAAATCAGCCCCAGCATTTT.

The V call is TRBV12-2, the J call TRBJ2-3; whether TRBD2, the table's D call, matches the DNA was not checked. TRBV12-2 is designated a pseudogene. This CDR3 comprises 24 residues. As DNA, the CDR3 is TGTGCAAGTCGCCAAGCAAACAGTTGTCCCCTTGGGGTAGCTCCTTTGACTAGCGCAGATACGCAGTATTTT. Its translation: CASRQANSCPLGVAPLTSADTQYF.